These 30 T cell receptor beta chains were sequenced from one sample in a study of glioma-infiltrating T cells after dendritic cell vaccination. This table comes from immunoSEQ multiplex PCR, and its TCRdb copy is limited to in-frame clones, with some not included. The data hold 90,000 to 100,000 clones, with 79% observed a single time. The starting material was blood, obtained before dendritic cell vaccination. The receptor set was obtained from a human donor with glioblastoma.

The chain uses TRBV6-5 and TRBJ2-2; TRBD1 agrees at 9 bases. The J segment lost 5 bases and the V segment lost 2 bases, leaving 3 bases of the junction unmatched. Germline lookup yields CDR1 MNHEY and CDR2 SVGAGI. The CDR3 spans 15 residues. The CDR3 coding sequence is TGTGCCAGCAGTTACGGGACAGGGTATACCGGGGAGCTGTTTTTT. As protein: CASSYGTGYTGELFF.

This sequence joins TRBV5-1 and TRBJ2-3, with D possibly being TRBD1 (6 bases). Germline V lookup: CDR1 SGHRS, CDR2 YFSETQ. The germline V and J ends were trimmed by 4 bases and 0 bases, with 15 bases remaining between them. The CDR3 totals 16 residues. In nucleotides, the CDR3 is TGCGCCAGCAGCCCCTCGGACAGAATAAGCACAGATACGCAGTATTTT. This encodes CASSPSDRISTDTQYF. The complete variable domain, with remaining parts taken from reference TRBV5-1 and TRBJ2-3, reads KAGVTQTPRYLIKTRGQQVTLSCSPISGHRSVSWYQQTPGQGLQFLFEYFSETQRNKGNFPGRFSGRQFSNSRSEMNVSTLELGDSALYLCASSPSDRISTDTQYFGPGTRLTVL.

The rearrangement joins TRBV19 to TRBJ1-5; D unclear. This CDR3 is built from 16 residues. The V end was cut by 1 base, the J end by 2 bases, with 12 bases between. CDR1 LNHDA and CDR2 SQIVND come from the germline V gene (reference sequence). The CDR3 sequence is CASSIGSGMGNQPQHF. In nucleotides, the CDR3 is TGTGCCAGTAGTATAGGATCAGGCATGGGCAATCAGCCCCAGCATTTT.

This chain links TRBV4-1 with TRBJ2-7; a weak D match, TRBD2 (5 bases). Trimming took off 4 bases at V and 2 bases at J, with 9 bases between the two ends. This CDR3 spans 13 amino acids. Germline loops: CDR1 MGHRA, CDR2 YSYEKL. The DNA of the CDR3 is TGCGCCAGCAGCCCGCCCGGGGCCTACGAGCAGTACTTC. Translated, it gives CASSPPGAYEQYF.

This clone showed up just once. The rearrangement links TRBV7-2 to TRBJ1-1; 11 nucleotides agree with TRBD1. This CDR3 has 15 amino acids. After removal of 5 bases from V and 4 bases from J, the junction contained 6 bases not matched to a gene. Germline CDR1 reads SGHTA; CDR2 reads FQGNSA. As DNA, the CDR3 is TGTGCCAGCAGCGGGACAGGGGGTTGGAGCACTGAAGCTTTCTTT. As protein: CASSGTGGWSTEAFF.

V is TRBV27 and J is TRBJ1-5, with D perhaps matching TRBD1 (6 bases). The CDR3 runs to 14 residues. Trimming removed 3 bases from V and 2 bases from J, with 8 bases in between. The germline V gene encodes CDR1 MNHEY and CDR2 SMNVEV (reference sequence). As DNA, the CDR3 is TGTGCCAGCAGTTTTGCAGGGGGCAATCAGCCCCAGCATTTT. Amino acid sequence: CASSFAGGNQPQHF.

V gene TRBV5-1 combines with J gene TRBJ1-4; 7 positions agree with TRBD1. The CDR3 runs to 19 residues. The V segment lost 0 bases and the J segment 7 bases; nucleotides outside the gene matches: 18. CDR1 is SGHRS and CDR2 is YFSETQ in the germline V gene. This chain's CDR3 is CASSLGGLARGVYAEKLFF. In nucleotides, the CDR3 is TGCGCCAGCAGCTTGGGGGGGTTGGCCAGGGGGGTCTACGCTGAAAAACTGTTTTTT.

The chain employs TRBV6-1 and TRBJ1-1; TRBD1 might be the D (5 bases). The CDR3 covers 16 residues. Deletions cut 2 bases from V and 4 bases from J, with 17 bases between. CDR1 and CDR2 from the germline V gene are MNHNS and SASEGT. Here the CDR3 reads CASSESWGGGGTEAFF. In DNA form, the CDR3 reads TGTGCCAGCAGTGAAAGTTGGGGCGGGGGAGGCACTGAAGCTTTCTTT.

The rearrangement joins TRBV6-5 to TRBJ1-3; D is undetermined. This CDR3 is 16 amino acids long. Per germline, CDR1 MNHEY and CDR2 SVGAGI. V lost 0 bases and J 3 bases, leaving 12 bases between the germline ends. CDR3 nucleotide sequence: TGTGCCAGCAGTTACTCGAACAGAGCCAGTGGAAACACCATATATTTT. Protein sequence: CASSYSNRASGNTIYF.

Concerning this clone: Sequence at one end of the junction differs from germline and may be a read error. Other DNA sequences within the sample encode an identical CDR3. V usage is TRBV4-1 and J usage is TRBJ1-2, with TRBD1 matching over 7 bases. Germline V gene lookup returns CDR1 MGHRA and CDR2 YSYEKL. The CDR3 runs to 12 residues. CDR3 sequence: CASSQGGQGYTF. The CDR3 bases are TGCGCTAGCAGCCAAGGGGGCCAAGGCTACACCTTC.

The chain has TRBV5-4 and TRBJ1-2, with D uncertain. V gave up 0 bases and J gave up 7 bases, with 7 bases separating them. Germline V lookup: CDR1 SGHNT, CDR2 YYREEE (reference sequence). CDR3 size: 12 residues. The CDR3 coding sequence is TGTGCCAGCAGCTTGGATAGGAGTGGCTACACCTTC. Translation gives CASSLDRSGYTF.

The rearrangement joins TRBV7-3 to TRBJ2-3; the D is unclear. The CDR3 has 14 amino acids. Germline loops: CDR1 SGHTA, CDR2 FQGTGA. V gave up 5 bases and J gave up 4 bases, with 13 bases separating them. The CDR3 region has the DNA TGTGCCAGCAGCCGAAGTGATAGTGCAGATACGCAGTATTTT. It translates to CASSRSDSADTQYF.

In nucleotides, the CDR3 is TGTGCCAGTAGCTACGGACTATCCCTTAGTTACAATGAGCAGTTCTTC. It translates to CASSYGLSLSYNEQFF. The rearrangement joins TRBV19 to TRBJ2-1; maybe TRBD2 (6 bases). The CDR3 covers 16 residues. Deletions cut 6 bases from V and 4 bases from J, with 19 bases between. From germline, CDR1 is LNHDA and CDR2 SQIVND (reference sequence).

This rearrangement joins TRBV19 to TRBJ1-5, with D possibly matching TRBD1 (5 bases). From germline, CDR1 is LNHDA and CDR2 SQIVND (reference sequence). V was shortened by 2 bases and J by 1 base, with 9 bases between the two germline ends. This CDR3 contains 15 residues. The CDR3 bases are TGTGCCAGTAGTATAACGGGGGTGAGCAATCAGCCCCAGCATTTT. Translation: CASSITGVSNQPQHF.

The chain combines TRBV11-2 with TRBJ2-7; TRBD2 might be the D (5 bases). This CDR3 contains 15 residues. Germline CDR1 SGHAT, CDR2 FQNNGV. Trimming shortened V by 1 base and J by 0 bases, and 10 bases separated the two germline ends. CDR3 loop: CASSLGPGSSYEQYF. The CDR3 DNA is TGTGCCAGCAGCTTAGGTCCGGGGAGCTCCTACGAGCAGTACTTC. The full variable domain, completed using reference TRBV11-2 and TRBJ2-7, is EAGVAQSPRYKIIEKRQSVAFWCNPISGHATLYWYQQILGQGPKLLIQFQNNGVVDDSQLPKDRFSAERLKGVDSTLKIQPAKLEDSAVYLCASSLGPGSSYEQYFGPGTRLTVT.

The CDR3 loop is CASSPGPGRGNTEAFF. The DNA for the CDR3 is TGTGCCAGCTCACCAGGACCGGGGAGGGGGAACACTGAAGCTTTCTTT. The chain couples TRBV18 to TRBJ1-1; possible D gene TRBD1, 5 bases. Germline CDR1 and CDR2: KGHSH and LQKENI. Trimming shortened V by 2 bases and J by 1 base, and 14 bases separated the two germline ends. The CDR3 length is 16 residues.

V usage is TRBV5-1 and J usage is TRBJ1-1; tentative D call: TRBD1 (6 bases). V lost 4 bases and J 4 bases, leaving 14 bases between the germline ends. The germline gives CDR1 SGHRS, CDR2 YFSETQ. The CDR3 is 14 residues long. This CDR3 is CASSGQQGITEAFF. CDR3 nucleotides: TGCGCCAGCAGCGGGCAACAGGGTATCACTGAAGCTTTCTTT.

The rearrangement links TRBV18 to TRBJ2-2; the D gene is possibly TRBD1 (5 bases). The length of the CDR3 is 18 residues. V was shortened by 6 bases and J by 0 bases, with 20 bases between the two germline ends. The germline V gene encodes CDR1 KGHSH and CDR2 LQKENI. CDR3: CASSQQQGAYTNTGELFF. The CDR3 DNA reads TGTGCCAGCTCGCAACAACAAGGGGCTTATACGAACACCGGGGAGCTGTTTTTT.

V gene TRBV5-1 combines with J gene TRBJ2-3, with 11 bases fitting TRBD2. V lost 3 bases and J lost 6; bases outside the gene matches: 6. CDR1 and CDR2 from the germline V gene are SGHRS and YFSETQ. The length of the CDR3 is 15 residues. CDR3 loop: CASSSELAGVDTQYF. The CDR3 region has the DNA TGCGCCAGCAGCTCGGAACTAGCGGGGGTGGATACGCAGTATTTT.

The genes are TRBV29-1 and TRBJ1-1; perhaps TRBD1 as D (5 bases). CDR3 size: 14 residues. CDR1 is SQVTM and CDR2 is ANQGSEA in the germline V gene. V was clipped by 5 bases and J by 4 bases, with 17 bases between them. In DNA form, the CDR3 reads TGCAGCGTTCGGGGGAGCACTATATTCACTGAAGCTTTCTTT. It specifies CSVRGSTIFTEAFF.

This CDR3 reads CAWLGGQETQYF. The CDR3 nucleotides read TGTGCCTGGTTGGGGGGACAAGAGACCCAGTACTTC. This chain joins TRBV30 and TRBJ2-5; possible D gene TRBD2, 6 bases. Germline values: CDR1 GTSNPN, CDR2 SVGIG (reference sequence). The CDR3 is 12 residues long. V lost 5 bases and J lost 2, with 9 bases in between.

The J gene is TRBJ2-3, the V gene TRBV5-1; TRBD2 matches at 13 bases. The CDR3 is 16 amino acids. After removal of 0 bases from V and 5 bases from J, the junction contained 3 bases not matched to a gene. Germline CDR1 reads SGHRS; CDR2 reads YFSETQ. The CDR3 DNA sequence: TGCGCCAGCAGCTTGGTACTAGCGGGAGGGGAAGATACGCAGTATTTT. Its translation: CASSLVLAGGEDTQYF.

The V gene is TRBV5-4, the J gene TRBJ2-1; 10 bases are a match to TRBD2. V lost 0 bases to trimming and J lost 3 bases; unmatched junction nucleotides: 0. Per the germline V gene, CDR1 is SGHNT and CDR2 is YYREEE (reference sequence). This CDR3 spans 15 amino acids. The CDR3 sequence: CASSLVAGGYNEQFF. The CDR3 DNA is TGTGCCAGCAGCTTGGTAGCGGGAGGCTACAATGAGCAGTTCTTC.

The rearrangement joins TRBV29-1 to TRBJ1-1; D unclear. With 6 bases removed from V and 5 bases from J, the gap between germline ends came to 10 bases. CDR3 length equals 11 residues. From germline, CDR1 is SQVTM and CDR2 ANQGSEA. In DNA form, the CDR3 reads TGCAGCGTCGCTATGTGGACTGAAGCTTTCTTT. It yields the protein CSVAMWTEAFF.

The chain couples TRBV19 to TRBJ1-1; 7 bases line up with TRBD1. This CDR3 has 15 residues. Trimming removed 6 bases from V and 3 bases from J; junction bases left unmatched: 10. Germline lookup yields CDR1 LNHDA and CDR2 SQIVND (reference sequence). CDR3 loop: CASRGPRGIDTEAFF. The CDR3, as DNA: TGTGCCAGTAGAGGCCCCAGGGGGATTGACACTGAAGCTTTCTTT.

The chain has TRBV4-2 and TRBJ2-7, with 10 bases fitting TRBD2. CDR1 and CDR2 (germline): LGHNA, YNFKEQ. The CDR3 length is 20 residues. Trimming cost V 4 bases and J 0 bases; bases outside gene matches: 18. For the CDR3, the DNA is TGTGCCAGCAGCCTCTCCATTCCTGGGGCTAGCGGGAGAAGCTCCTACGAGCAGTACTTC. Translation gives CASSLSIPGASGRSSYEQYF.

This clone was counted between two and nine times. V and J are TRBV27 and TRBJ1-2, with D perhaps TRBD1 (5 bases). The CDR3 has 12 amino acids. Trimming cost V 7 bases and J 8 bases, with 14 bases left between them. Germline CDR1 MNHEY, CDR2 SMNVEV (reference sequence). The CDR3 DNA sequence: TGTGCCAGCACCCTTGACAGAGAAGGCTACACCTTC. Translating it yields CASTLDREGYTF.

This clone was observed a single time. This chain links TRBV6-1 with TRBJ1-5, with a tentative D call TRBD1 (5 bases). CDR1 is MNHNS and CDR2 is SASEGT in the germline V gene. The V gene lost 7 bases and the J gene lost 7 bases, with 14 bases spanning the gap. CDR3 length equals 13 residues. CDR3 residues: CASMGGDGQPQHF. CDR3 coding DNA: TGTGCCAGCATGGGGGGTGACGGGCAGCCCCAGCATTTT.

V usage is TRBV5-4 and J usage is TRBJ2-7; 11 nucleotides line up with TRBD2. V lost 3 bases to trimming and J lost 7 bases; unmatched junction nucleotides: 12. Germline CDR1 reads SGHNT; CDR2 reads YYREEE (reference sequence). CDR3 length: 16 amino acids. The CDR3 is CASSSPGLAAQREQYF. CDR3 DNA sequence: TGTGCCAGCAGCTCGCCGGGACTAGCGGCACAGAGGGAGCAGTACTTC.

The chain joins TRBV7-9 to TRBJ2-7; D is perhaps TRBD1 (6 bases). Trimming stripped 4 bases from V and 2 bases from J, with 18 bases between. Per germline, CDR1 SEHNR and CDR2 FQNEAQ (reference sequence). The CDR3 spans 16 residues. CDR3 bases: TGTGCCAGCAGCTCGAATCCCCTGGGGGCAGCCTACGAGCAGTACTTC. Its protein product is CASSSNPLGAAYEQYF.